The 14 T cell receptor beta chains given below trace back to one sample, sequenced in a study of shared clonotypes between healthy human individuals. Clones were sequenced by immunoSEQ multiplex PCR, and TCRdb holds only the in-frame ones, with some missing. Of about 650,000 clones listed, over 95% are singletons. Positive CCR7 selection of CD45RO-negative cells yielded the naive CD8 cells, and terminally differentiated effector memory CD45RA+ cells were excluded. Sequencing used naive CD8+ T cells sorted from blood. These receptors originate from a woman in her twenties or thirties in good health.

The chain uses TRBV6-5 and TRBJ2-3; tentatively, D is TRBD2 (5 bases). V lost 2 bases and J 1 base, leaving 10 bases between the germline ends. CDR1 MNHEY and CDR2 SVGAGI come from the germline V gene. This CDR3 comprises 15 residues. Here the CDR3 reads CASSYGPRGTDTQYF. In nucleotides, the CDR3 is TGTGCCAGCAGTTACGGACCGCGGGGCACAGATACGCAGTATTTT.

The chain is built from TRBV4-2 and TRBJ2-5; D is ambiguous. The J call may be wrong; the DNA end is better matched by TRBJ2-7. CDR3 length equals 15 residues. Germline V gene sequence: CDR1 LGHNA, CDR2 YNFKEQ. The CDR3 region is CASSQERTPVSEQYF. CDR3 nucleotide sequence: TGTGCCAGCAGCCAAGAAAGGACCCCGGTCAGCGAGCAGTACTTC.

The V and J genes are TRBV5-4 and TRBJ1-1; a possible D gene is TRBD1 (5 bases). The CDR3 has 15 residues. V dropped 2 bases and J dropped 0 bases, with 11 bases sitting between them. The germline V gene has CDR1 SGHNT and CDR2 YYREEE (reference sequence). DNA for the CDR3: TGTGCCAGCAGCTTCAGGGAGGGGATGAACACTGAAGCTTTCTTT. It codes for CASSFREGMNTEAFF. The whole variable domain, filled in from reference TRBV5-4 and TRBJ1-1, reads ETGVTQSPTHLIKTRGQQVTLRCSSQSGHNTVSWYQQALGQGPQFIFQYYREEENGRGNFPPRFSGLQFPNYSSELNVNALELDDSALYLCASSFREGMNTEAFFGQGTRLTVV.

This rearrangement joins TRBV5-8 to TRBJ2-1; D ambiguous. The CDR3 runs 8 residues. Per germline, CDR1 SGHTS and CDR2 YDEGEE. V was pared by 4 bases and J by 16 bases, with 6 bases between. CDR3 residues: CASSPSFF. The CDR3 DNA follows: TGTGCCAGCAGCCCCTCATTCTTC.

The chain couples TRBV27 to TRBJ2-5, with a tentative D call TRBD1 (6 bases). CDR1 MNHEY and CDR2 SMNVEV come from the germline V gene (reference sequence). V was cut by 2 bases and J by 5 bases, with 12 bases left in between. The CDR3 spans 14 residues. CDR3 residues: CASSLGTKEETQYF. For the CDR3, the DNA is TGTGCCAGCAGTTTAGGGACAAAAGAGGAGACCCAGTACTTC.

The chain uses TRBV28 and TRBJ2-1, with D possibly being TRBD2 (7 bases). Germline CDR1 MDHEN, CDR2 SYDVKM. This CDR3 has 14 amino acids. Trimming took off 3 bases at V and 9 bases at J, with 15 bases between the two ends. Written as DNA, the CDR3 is TGTGCCAGCAGTTTCCCCGGGGGGCAGGGTGAGCAGTTCTTC. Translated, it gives CASSFPGGQGEQFF.

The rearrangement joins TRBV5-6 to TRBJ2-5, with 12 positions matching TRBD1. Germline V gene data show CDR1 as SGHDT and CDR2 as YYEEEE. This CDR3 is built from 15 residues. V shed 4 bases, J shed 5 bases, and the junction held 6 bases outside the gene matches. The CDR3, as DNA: TGTGCCAGCAGCCCGGGACAGGGGGCGGGGGAGACCCAGTACTTC. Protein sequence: CASSPGQGAGETQYF.

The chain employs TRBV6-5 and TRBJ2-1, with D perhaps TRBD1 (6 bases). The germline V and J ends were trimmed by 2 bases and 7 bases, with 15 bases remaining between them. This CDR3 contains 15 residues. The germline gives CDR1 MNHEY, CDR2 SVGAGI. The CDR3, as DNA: TGTGCCAGCAGTTACAGCGCCTTAAGGGGGAATGAGCAGTTCTTC. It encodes CASSYSALRGNEQFF.

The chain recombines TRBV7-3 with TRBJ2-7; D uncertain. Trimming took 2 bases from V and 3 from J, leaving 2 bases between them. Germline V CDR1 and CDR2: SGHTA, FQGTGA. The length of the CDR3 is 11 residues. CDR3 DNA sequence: TGTGCCAGCAGCTTACTCTACGAGCAGTACTTC. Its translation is CASSLLYEQYF.

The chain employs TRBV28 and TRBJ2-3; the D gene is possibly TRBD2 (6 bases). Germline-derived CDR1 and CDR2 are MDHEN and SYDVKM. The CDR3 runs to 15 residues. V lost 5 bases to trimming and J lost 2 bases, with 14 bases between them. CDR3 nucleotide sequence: TGTGCCAGCAGTCTCTCGCGGGACCCCACAGATACGCAGTATTTT. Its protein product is CASSLSRDPTDTQYF. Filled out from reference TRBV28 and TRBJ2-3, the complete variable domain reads DVKVTQSSRYLVKRTGEKVFLECVQDMDHENMFWYRQDPGLGLRLIYFSYDVKMKEKGDIPEGYSVSREKKERFSLILESASTNQTSMYLCASSLSRDPTDTQYFGPGTRLTVL.

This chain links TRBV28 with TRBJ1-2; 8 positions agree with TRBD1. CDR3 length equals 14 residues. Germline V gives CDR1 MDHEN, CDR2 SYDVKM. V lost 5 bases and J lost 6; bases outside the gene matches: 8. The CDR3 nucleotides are TGTGCCAGCAGTGTGGACAGGGCCTACCATGGCTACACCTTC. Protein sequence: CASSVDRAYHGYTF.

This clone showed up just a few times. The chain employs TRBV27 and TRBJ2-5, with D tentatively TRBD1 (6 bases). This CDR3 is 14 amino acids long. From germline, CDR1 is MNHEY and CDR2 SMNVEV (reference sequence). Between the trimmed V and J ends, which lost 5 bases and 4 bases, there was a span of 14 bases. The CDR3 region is CASSLQGSGETQYF. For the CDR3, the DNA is TGTGCCAGCAGTCTACAGGGCTCCGGAGAGACCCAGTACTTC.

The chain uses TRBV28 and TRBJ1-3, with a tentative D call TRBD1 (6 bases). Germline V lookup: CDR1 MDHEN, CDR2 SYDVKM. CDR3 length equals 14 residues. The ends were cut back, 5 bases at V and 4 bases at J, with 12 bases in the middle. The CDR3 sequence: CASSPDRYGNTIYF. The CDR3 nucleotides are TGTGCCAGCAGTCCCGACAGGTACGGAAACACCATATATTTT.

CDR3 sequence (DNA): TGTGCCAGCAGCTTACTAGACTTGTCCTACGAGCAGTACTTC. Translation gives CASSLLDLSYEQYF. The rearrangement links TRBV7-9 to TRBJ2-7; D unclear. Germline CDR1 is SEHNR and CDR2 is FQNEAQ (reference sequence). The CDR3 has 14 residues. Trimming stripped 2 bases from V and 1 base from J, with 9 bases between.